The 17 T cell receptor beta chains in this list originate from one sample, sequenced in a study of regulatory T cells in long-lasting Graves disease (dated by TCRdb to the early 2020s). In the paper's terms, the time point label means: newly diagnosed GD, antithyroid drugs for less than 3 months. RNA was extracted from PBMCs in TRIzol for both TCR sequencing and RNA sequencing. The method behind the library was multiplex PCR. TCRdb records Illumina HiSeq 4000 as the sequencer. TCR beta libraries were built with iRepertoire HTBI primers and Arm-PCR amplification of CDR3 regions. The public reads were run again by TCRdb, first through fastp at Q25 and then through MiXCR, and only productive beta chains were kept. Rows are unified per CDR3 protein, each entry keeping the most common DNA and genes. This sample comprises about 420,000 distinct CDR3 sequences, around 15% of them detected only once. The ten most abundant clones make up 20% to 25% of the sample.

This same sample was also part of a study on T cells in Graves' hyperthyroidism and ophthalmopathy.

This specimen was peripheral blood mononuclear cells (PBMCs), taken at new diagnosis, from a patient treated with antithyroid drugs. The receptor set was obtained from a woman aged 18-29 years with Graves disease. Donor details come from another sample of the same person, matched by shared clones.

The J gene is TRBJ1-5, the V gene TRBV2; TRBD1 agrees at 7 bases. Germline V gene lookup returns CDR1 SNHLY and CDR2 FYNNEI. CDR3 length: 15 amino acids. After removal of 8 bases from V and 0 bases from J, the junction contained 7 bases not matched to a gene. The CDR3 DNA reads TGTGCCAGCTGGCCCGGGACAGTTAGCAATCAGCCCCAGCATTTT. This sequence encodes CASWPGTVSNQPQHF.

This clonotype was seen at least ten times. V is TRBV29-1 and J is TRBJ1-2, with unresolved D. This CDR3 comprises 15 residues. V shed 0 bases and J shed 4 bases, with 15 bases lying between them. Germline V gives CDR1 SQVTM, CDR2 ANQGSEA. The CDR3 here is CSVEDRSPEGYGYTF. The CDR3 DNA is TGCAGCGTTGAAGATCGGTCCCCGGAGGGCTATGGCTACACCTTC.

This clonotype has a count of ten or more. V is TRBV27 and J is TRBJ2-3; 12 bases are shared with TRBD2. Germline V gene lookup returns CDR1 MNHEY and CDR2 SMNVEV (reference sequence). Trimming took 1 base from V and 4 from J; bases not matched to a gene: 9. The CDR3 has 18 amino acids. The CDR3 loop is CASSLWPSGRGRADTQYF. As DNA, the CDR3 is TGTGCCAGCAGTTTATGGCCTAGCGGGAGGGGAAGGGCAGATACGCAGTATTTT.

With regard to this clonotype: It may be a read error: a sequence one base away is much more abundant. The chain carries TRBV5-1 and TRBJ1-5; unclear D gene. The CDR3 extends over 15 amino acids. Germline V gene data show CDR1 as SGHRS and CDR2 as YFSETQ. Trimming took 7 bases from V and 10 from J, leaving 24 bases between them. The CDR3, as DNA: TGCGCCAGCGGCCCGCTGGGTCTCATTATCAATCCCCAGCATTTT. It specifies CASGPLGLIINPQHF.

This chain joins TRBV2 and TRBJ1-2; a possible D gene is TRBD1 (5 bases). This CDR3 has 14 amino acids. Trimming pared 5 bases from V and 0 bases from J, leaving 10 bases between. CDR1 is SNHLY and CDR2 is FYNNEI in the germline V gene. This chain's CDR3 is CASSTDRTNYGYTF. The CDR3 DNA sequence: TGTGCCAGCAGTACAGACAGAACTAACTATGGCTACACCTTC. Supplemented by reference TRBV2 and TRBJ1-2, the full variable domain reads EPEVTQTPSHQVTQMGQEVILRCVPISNHLYFYWYRQILGQKVEFLVSFYNNEISEKSEIFDDQFSVERPDGSNFTLKIRSTKLEDSAMYFCASSTDRTNYGYTFGSGTRLTVV.

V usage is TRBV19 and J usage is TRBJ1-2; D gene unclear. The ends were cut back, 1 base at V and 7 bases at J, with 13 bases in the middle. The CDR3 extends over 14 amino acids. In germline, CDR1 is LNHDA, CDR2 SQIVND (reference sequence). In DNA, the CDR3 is TGTGCCAGTAGTATAGTTCCCACGGCCAGTGGCTACACCTTC. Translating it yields CASSIVPTASGYTF.

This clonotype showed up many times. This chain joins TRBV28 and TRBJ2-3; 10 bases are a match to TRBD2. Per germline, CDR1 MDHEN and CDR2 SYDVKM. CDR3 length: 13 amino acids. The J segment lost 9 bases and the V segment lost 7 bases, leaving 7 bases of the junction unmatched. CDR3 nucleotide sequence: TGTGCCAGCAACCTAGCGGGGGCTGAGACGCAGTATTTT. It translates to CASNLAGAETQYF.

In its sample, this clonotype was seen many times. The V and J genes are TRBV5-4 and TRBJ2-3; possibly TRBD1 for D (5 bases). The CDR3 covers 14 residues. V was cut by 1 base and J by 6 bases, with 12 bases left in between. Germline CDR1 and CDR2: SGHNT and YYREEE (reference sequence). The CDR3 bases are TGTGCCAGCAGCTTGATGCAGGGATCCGATACGCAGTATTTT. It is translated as CASSLMQGSDTQYF.

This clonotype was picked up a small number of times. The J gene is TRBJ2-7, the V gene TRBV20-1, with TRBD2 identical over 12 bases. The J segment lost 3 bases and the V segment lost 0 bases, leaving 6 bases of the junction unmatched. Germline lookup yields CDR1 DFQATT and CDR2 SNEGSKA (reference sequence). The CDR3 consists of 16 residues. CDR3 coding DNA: TGCAGTGCTAGAGATCTGACTAGCGGGAGTTACTACGAGCAGTACTTC. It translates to CSARDLTSGSYYEQYF.

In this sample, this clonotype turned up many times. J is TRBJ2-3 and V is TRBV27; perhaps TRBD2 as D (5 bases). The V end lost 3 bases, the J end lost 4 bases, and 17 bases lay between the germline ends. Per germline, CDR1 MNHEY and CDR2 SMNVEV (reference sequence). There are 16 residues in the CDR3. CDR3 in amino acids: CASSFGIPRRSDTQYF. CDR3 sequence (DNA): TGTGCCAGCAGTTTCGGGATACCTCGGAGATCAGATACGCAGTATTTT.

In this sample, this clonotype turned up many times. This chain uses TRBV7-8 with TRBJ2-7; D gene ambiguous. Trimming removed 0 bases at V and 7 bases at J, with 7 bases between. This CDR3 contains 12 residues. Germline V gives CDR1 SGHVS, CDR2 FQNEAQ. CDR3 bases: TGTGCCAGCAGCTTAGCACGTGGAGAGCAGTACTTC. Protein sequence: CASSLARGEQYF.

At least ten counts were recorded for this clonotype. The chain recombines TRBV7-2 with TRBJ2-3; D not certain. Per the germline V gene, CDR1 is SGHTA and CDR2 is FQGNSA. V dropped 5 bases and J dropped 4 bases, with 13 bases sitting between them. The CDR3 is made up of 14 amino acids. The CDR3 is CASSPRHVSDTQYF. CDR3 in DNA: TGTGCCAGCAGCCCCCGTCATGTGTCAGATACGCAGTATTTT.

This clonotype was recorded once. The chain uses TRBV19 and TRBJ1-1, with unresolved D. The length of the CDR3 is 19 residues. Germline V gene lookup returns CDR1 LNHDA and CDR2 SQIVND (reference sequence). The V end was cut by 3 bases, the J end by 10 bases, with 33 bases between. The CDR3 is CASSMHGTRLGNVSSGAFF. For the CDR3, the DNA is TGTGCCAGTAGTATGCACGGTACCCGGTTGGGAAACGTAAGCTCCGGAGCTTTCTTT. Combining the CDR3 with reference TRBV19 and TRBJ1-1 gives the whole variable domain DGGITQSPKYLFRKEGQNVTLSCEQNLNHDAMYWYRQDPGQGLRLIYYSQIVNDFQKGDIAEGYSVSREKKESFPLTVTSAQKNPTAFYLCASSMHGTRLGNVSSGAFFGQGTRLTVV.

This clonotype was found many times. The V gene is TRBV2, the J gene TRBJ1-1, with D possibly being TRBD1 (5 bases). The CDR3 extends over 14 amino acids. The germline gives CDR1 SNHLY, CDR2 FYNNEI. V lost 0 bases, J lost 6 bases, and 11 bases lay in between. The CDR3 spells CASSEALGVAEAFF. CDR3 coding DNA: TGTGCCAGCAGTGAAGCGCTGGGGGTGGCTGAAGCTTTCTTT. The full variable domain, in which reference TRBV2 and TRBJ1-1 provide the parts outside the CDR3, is EPEVTQTPSHQVTQMGQEVILRCVPISNHLYFYWYRQILGQKVEFLVSFYNNEISEKSEIFDDQFSVERPDGSNFTLKIRSTKLEDSAMYFCASSEALGVAEAFFGQGTRLTVV.

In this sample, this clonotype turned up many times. The CDR3 DNA reads as TGCAGTGCTAGAGCTATCAGTCCGGGACTAGGCACAGATACGCAGTATTTT. Its translation is CSARAISPGLGTDTQYF. This rearrangement joins TRBV20-1 to TRBJ2-3; 8 nucleotides match TRBD2. This CDR3 is 17 amino acids long. J gave up 1 base and V 1 base, and 10 bases lay outside the gene matches. Germline CDR1 is DFQATT and CDR2 is SNEGSKA (reference sequence).

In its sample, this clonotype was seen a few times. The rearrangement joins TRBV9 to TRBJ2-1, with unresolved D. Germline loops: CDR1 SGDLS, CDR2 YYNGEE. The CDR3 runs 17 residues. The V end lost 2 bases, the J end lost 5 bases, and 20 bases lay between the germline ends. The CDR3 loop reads CASSVRPSELINNEQFF. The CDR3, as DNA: TGTGCCAGCAGCGTTCGGCCATCAGAATTGATAAACAATGAGCAGTTCTTC.

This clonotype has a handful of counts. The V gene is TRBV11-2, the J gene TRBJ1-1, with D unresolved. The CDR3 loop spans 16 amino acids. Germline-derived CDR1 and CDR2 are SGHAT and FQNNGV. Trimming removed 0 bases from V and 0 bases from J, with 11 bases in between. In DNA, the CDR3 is TGTGCCAGCAGCTTAGATCCTAGACACATGAACACTGAAGCTTTCTTT. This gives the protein CASSLDPRHMNTEAFF.